These 26 T cell receptor beta chains were sequenced from one sample in a study of CD8 T cells in Susac syndrome. Reverse transcription of about 0.45 to 1 ug RNA was performed with random hexamers. TCRdb processed the immunoSEQ multiplex PCR reads anew with MiXCR; each CDR3 protein has one entry. The table records some 180,000 distinct CDR3 sequences, roughly nine tenths of them present only once. The material sequenced was CD4+ T cells from PBMCs. The receptors originated from a human donor with Susac syndrome.

The chain carries TRBV20-1 and TRBJ2-5; D ambiguous. The CDR3 totals 13 residues. V was clipped by 4 bases and J by 1 base, with 10 bases between them. From germline, CDR1 is DFQATT and CDR2 SNEGSKA (reference sequence). CDR3 nucleotides: TGCAGTGCTACATCGGACGGCCAAGAGACCCAGTACTTC. Amino acids: CSATSDGQETQYF.

The gene calls are TRBV29-1 and TRBJ2-3; D is unclear. Germline V gene sequence: CDR1 SQVTM, CDR2 ANQGSEA. V gave up 3 bases and J gave up 4 bases, with 11 bases separating them. The CDR3 consists of 13 residues. DNA for the CDR3: TGCAGCGTTGAGCTTGTCAATTCAGATACGCAGTATTTT. This codes for CSVELVNSDTQYF.

This clonotype was picked up one time. A junction end diverges from the germline sequence, so it may reflect a read error. The V gene is TRBV7-9, the J gene TRBJ1-2; no firm D call. Germline V CDR1 and CDR2: SEHNR, FQNEAQ (reference sequence). The CDR3 sequence is 15 residues long. In DNA form, the CDR3 reads TGTGCCAGCAGCTTATCGGCTGTCGTTTTTCCAGAAAATTTCTTC. It is translated as CASSLSAVVFPENFF.

V usage is TRBV10-3 and J usage is TRBJ2-1, with unresolved D. CDR3 length equals 15 residues. Per germline, CDR1 ENHRY and CDR2 SYGVKD. Trimming stripped 0 bases from V and 4 bases from J, with 10 bases between. The CDR3 is CAISESVGQYNEQFF. The DNA of the CDR3 is TGTGCCATCAGTGAGTCGGTGGGCCAATACAATGAGCAGTTCTTC.

The chain is built from TRBV27 and TRBJ2-7; TRBD2 matches 7 bases. CDR1 is MNHEY, CDR2 SMNVEV, per germline (reference sequence). V lost 7 bases, J lost 7 bases, and 10 bases stayed unmatched. The CDR3 contains 13 residues. In DNA form, the CDR3 reads TGTGCCAGCAAAAAGCGGGAACCCGGGGAGCAGTACTTC. It encodes CASKKREPGEQYF.

The rearrangement links TRBV25-1 to TRBJ2-7; no definite D call. Trimming left V 3 bases short and J 0 bases short, with 18 bases between. The CDR3 loop spans 17 amino acids. Germline V gene data show CDR1 as MGHDK and CDR2 as SYGVNS. CDR3 region: CASSDPTSAESSYEQYF. The CDR3 region has the DNA TGTGCCAGCAGTGATCCAACGTCGGCCGAGAGCTCCTACGAGCAGTACTTC.

The V call is TRBV7-9, the J call TRBJ1-6, with a possible D match to TRBD1 (6 bases). Germline V CDR1 and CDR2: SEHNR, FQNEAQ (reference sequence). The CDR3 runs to 15 residues. With 4 bases removed from V and 2 bases from J, the gap between germline ends came to 9 bases. The CDR3 nucleotides read TGTGCCAGCAGCTCCGGACAGACCTATAATTCACCCCTCCACTTT. Translating gives CASSSGQTYNSPLHF.

V gene TRBV11-2 combines with J gene TRBJ2-2, with D maybe TRBD2 (5 bases). V lost 1 base and J lost 5, with 11 bases in between. There are 15 residues in the CDR3. In germline, CDR1 is SGHAT, CDR2 FQNNGV. In DNA form, the CDR3 reads TGTGCCAGCAGCTTAGCCGGACTCTATACCGGGGAGCTGTTTTTT. As protein: CASSLAGLYTGELFF.

The rearrangement joins TRBV4-1 to TRBJ1-2; 10 nucleotides line up with TRBD1. The germline V gene has CDR1 MGHRA and CDR2 YSYEKL. Germline trimming cut 0 bases from V and 8 bases from J; bases unmatched to any gene: 6. There are 15 residues in the CDR3. Here the CDR3 DNA reads TGCGCCAGCAGCCAAGATCTGGGACAGGGGCTGGGCTACACCTTC. Protein: CASSQDLGQGLGYTF.

The J gene is TRBJ2-1, the V gene TRBV20-1, with 13 bases lining up with TRBD2. CDR3 length: 14 residues. The V segment lost 5 bases and the J segment 5 bases; nucleotides outside the gene matches: 3. Germline CDR1 and CDR2: DFQATT and SNEGSKA (reference sequence). The CDR3 DNA reads as TGCAGTGCTCCCGGACTAGCGGGGGACAATGAGCAGTTCTTC. It is translated as CSAPGLAGDNEQFF.

The chain is built from TRBV10-3 and TRBJ2-1; 13 nucleotides match TRBD2. V shed 6 bases and J 6 bases; nucleotides not matched to a gene: 2. CDR3 length: 14 residues. Germline V gene data show CDR1 as ENHRY and CDR2 as SYGVKD. For the CDR3, the DNA is TGTGCCATCAGAGGACTAGCGGGAGCCAATGAGCAGTTCTTC. Amino acid sequence: CAIRGLAGANEQFF.

The genes are TRBV27 and TRBJ2-1; D perhaps matches TRBD1 (5 bases). The CDR3 extends over 14 amino acids. V lost 0 bases and J lost 7, with 10 bases in between. Germline CDR1 MNHEY, CDR2 SMNVEV (reference sequence). The CDR3, as DNA: TGTGCCAGCAGTTTATCGGGGCGATGGAATGAGCAGTTCTTC. Amino acid sequence: CASSLSGRWNEQFF.

The chain couples TRBV20-1 to TRBJ2-3; D not resolved. The germline V gene has CDR1 DFQATT and CDR2 SNEGSKA (reference sequence). The CDR3 spans 14 residues. V lost 0 bases to trimming and J lost 0 bases, with 7 bases between them. The CDR3 region has the DNA TGCAGTGCTAGAGAGGCCGGGAGCACAGATACGCAGTATTTT. Its protein is CSAREAGSTDTQYF.

The chain carries TRBV5-6 and TRBJ1-5, with 8 nucleotides matching TRBD1. The CDR3 has 16 amino acids. J was trimmed by 0 bases and V by 4 bases; bases with no gene match: 6. Germline V gene sequence: CDR1 SGHDT, CDR2 YYEEEE. The CDR3 is CASSLGTGYSNQPQHF. The CDR3 DNA sequence: TGTGCCAGCAGCCTCGGGACAGGCTATAGCAATCAGCCCCAGCATTTT.

The chain has TRBV3-1 and TRBJ2-7; D tentatively fits TRBD1 or TRBD2 (5 bases each). The CDR3 extends over 16 amino acids. The germline gives CDR1 LGHDT, CDR2 YNNKEL (reference sequence). V lost 3 bases and J lost 5, with 20 bases in between. This chain's CDR3 is CASSQGRGQGWNEQYF. CDR3 nucleotides: TGTGCCAGCAGCCAGGGGCGCGGGCAGGGTTGGAACGAGCAGTACTTC.

V usage is TRBV20-1 and J usage is TRBJ1-2; D is uncertain. The CDR3 extends over 12 amino acids. Deletions cut 0 bases from V and 7 bases from J, with 9 bases between. CDR1 is DFQATT, CDR2 SNEGSKA, per germline (reference sequence). This CDR3 reads CSAREPKGGYTF. DNA for the CDR3: TGCAGTGCTAGAGAACCCAAAGGTGGCTACACCTTC.

The chain couples TRBV30 to TRBJ2-1; D uncertain. This CDR3 spans 15 amino acids. The germline V gene has CDR1 GTSNPN and CDR2 SVGIG (reference sequence). V was shortened by 0 bases and J by 4 bases, with 13 bases between the two germline ends. CDR3: CAWSVELLRYNEQFF. DNA of the CDR3: TGTGCCTGGAGTGTAGAGTTGCTGCGATACAATGAGCAGTTCTTC.

The rearrangement uses TRBV12-3 or TRBV12-4 and TRBJ2-3; tentative D call: TRBD2 (6 bases). V was trimmed by 3 bases and J by 0 bases, leaving 7 bases between them. The CDR3 is 14 amino acids. The CDR3 reads CASSFSGSTDTQYF. The CDR3, as DNA: TGTGCCAGCAGTTTCAGCGGGAGCACAGATACGCAGTATTTT.

V is TRBV6-5 and J is TRBJ1-2; D call uncertain. Germline CDR1 is MNHEY and CDR2 is SVGAGI. CDR3 size: 13 residues. With 6 bases removed from V and 6 bases from J, the gap between germline ends came to 14 bases. CDR3 region: CASRSSGSDGYTF. In DNA, the CDR3 is TGTGCCAGCAGGAGTAGCGGGTCAGATGGCTACACCTTC.

The V gene is TRBV6-5, the J gene TRBJ2-7, with 8 bases fitting TRBD1. Germline lookup yields CDR1 MNHEY and CDR2 SVGAGI. The CDR3 spans 17 residues. Losses at the gene ends were 0 bases for V and 3 bases for J; bases not matched to a gene: 10. This chain's CDR3 is CASSYSMNRGVYYEQYF. The CDR3 coding sequence is TGTGCCAGCAGTTACTCGATGAACAGGGGGGTGTACTACGAGCAGTACTTC.

This chain connects TRBV19 to TRBJ1-2, with TRBD1 as a possible D gene (5 bases). Trimming left V 3 bases short and J 2 bases short, with 13 bases between. Germline assignment: CDR1 LNHDA and CDR2 SQIVND (reference sequence). The CDR3 is made up of 15 amino acids. The CDR3 here is CASSMGTVPNYGYTF. CDR3 sequence (DNA): TGTGCCAGTAGTATGGGGACGGTTCCCAACTATGGCTACACCTTC.

The genes are TRBV30 and TRBJ1-1; D is unclear. The V gene's germline CDR1 is GTSNPN and CDR2 SVGIG (reference sequence). The germline V and J ends were trimmed by 4 bases and 1 base, with 13 bases remaining between them. The CDR3 covers 14 residues. The CDR3 coding sequence is TGTGCCTGGACCACAAGGGCAAGGAACACTGAAGCTTTCTTT. Translating gives CAWTTRARNTEAFF.

This chain joins TRBV19 and TRBJ1-6; 7 positions match TRBD1. CDR1 is LNHDA, CDR2 SQIVND, per germline (reference sequence). The trim removed 4 bases at V and 6 bases at J, leaving 3 bases unmatched. This CDR3 is built from 14 residues. As DNA, the CDR3 is TGTGCCAGTAGTAACTACAGGGGTAATTCACCCCTCCACTTT. It specifies CASSNYRGNSPLHF.

The chain has TRBV7-9 and TRBJ1-1; D remains ambiguous. The V end lost 8 bases, the J end lost 4 bases, and 11 bases lay between the germline ends. This CDR3 spans 12 amino acids. Germline-derived CDR1 and CDR2 are SEHNR and FQNEAQ (reference sequence). The CDR3 DNA is TGTGCCAGCGGGGTTGATGGCACTGAAGCTTTCTTT. Translating gives CASGVDGTEAFF.

In this sample, this clonotype turned up once. The chain uses TRBV5-1 and TRBJ2-7, with D tentatively TRBD2 (5 bases). Germline CDR1 reads SGHRS; CDR2 reads YFSETQ. The V gene lost 0 bases and the J gene lost 1 base, with 8 bases spanning the gap. This CDR3 contains 14 residues. The CDR3 loop reads CASSLALASYEQYF. In nucleotides, the CDR3 is TGCGCCAGCAGCTTGGCTCTAGCATCCTACGAGCAGTACTTC.

This chain joins TRBV5-4 and TRBJ2-1, with D maybe TRBD2 (6 bases). The germline V gene encodes CDR1 SGHNT and CDR2 YYREEE (reference sequence). The V gene lost 5 bases and the J gene lost 2 bases, with 17 bases spanning the gap. This CDR3 is 16 amino acids long. The CDR3 here is CASSRGGTDTYNEQFF. CDR3 DNA: TGTGCCAGCAGTCGAGGCGGGACGGATACCTACAATGAGCAGTTCTTC.